The TCR beta chain under discussion was sequenced for a study of response to subunit inactivated influenza vaccine. Study-wide points: Authors suggested few new T cells are recruited by each seasonal influenza vaccination.

This clonotype showed up just a few times. What it binds is not known. TCRdb independently ran MiXCR on the RT-PCR reads; one entry per CDR3 protein. This table holds around 530,000 distinct CDR3 sequences, about 12% found once. CDR1 MNHEY and CDR2 SVGEGT come from the germline V gene. With 0 bases removed from V and 9 bases from J, the gap between germline ends came to 15 bases. This CDR3 region has 15 residues. The origin of this receptor is a man in his fifties or sixties who received an inactivated influenza vaccine. The J gene is TRBJ2-1, the V gene TRBV6-2 or TRBV6-3; the D gene is possibly TRBD2 (7 bases). The material was PBMCs from blood, obtained on the day of vaccination. Here the CDR3 DNA reads TGTGCCAGCAGTTACTCGAGGGGGGGCCTAAGTGAGCAGTTCTTC. Amino acids: CASSYSRGGLSEQFF.